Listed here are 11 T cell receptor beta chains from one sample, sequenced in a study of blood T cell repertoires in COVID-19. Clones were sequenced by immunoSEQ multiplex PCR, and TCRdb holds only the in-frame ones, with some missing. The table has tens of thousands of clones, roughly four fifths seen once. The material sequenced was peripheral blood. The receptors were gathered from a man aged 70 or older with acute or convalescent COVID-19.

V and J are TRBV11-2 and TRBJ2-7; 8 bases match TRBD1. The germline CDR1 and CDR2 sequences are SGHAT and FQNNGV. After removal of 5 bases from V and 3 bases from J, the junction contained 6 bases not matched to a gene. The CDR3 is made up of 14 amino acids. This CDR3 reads CASSQSDRGYEQYF. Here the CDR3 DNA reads TGTGCCAGCAGCCAATCCGACAGGGGCTACGAGCAGTACTTC.

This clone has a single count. The CDR3 sequence is CASSPPRSYNEQFF. CDR3 in DNA: TGTGCCAGCAGTCCCCCCCGCTCCTACAATGAGCAGTTCTTC. The rearrangement uses TRBV28 and TRBJ2-1, with D uncertain. The V gene's germline CDR1 is MDHEN and CDR2 SYDVKM. V lost 5 bases and J 0 bases, leaving 8 bases between the germline ends. CDR3 size: 14 residues. The full variable domain, rest sourced from reference TRBV28 and TRBJ2-1, is DVKVTQSSRYLVKRTGEKVFLECVQDMDHENMFWYRQDPGLGLRLIYFSYDVKMKEKGDIPEGYSVSREKKERFSLILESASTNQTSMYLCASSPPRSYNEQFFGPGTRLTVL.

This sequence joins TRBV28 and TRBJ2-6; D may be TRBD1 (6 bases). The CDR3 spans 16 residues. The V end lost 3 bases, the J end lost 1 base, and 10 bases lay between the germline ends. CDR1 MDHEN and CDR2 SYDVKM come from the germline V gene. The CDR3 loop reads CASSLVRGSGANVLTF. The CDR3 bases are TGTGCCAGCAGTTTGGTCAGGGGTTCTGGGGCCAACGTCCTGACTTTC.

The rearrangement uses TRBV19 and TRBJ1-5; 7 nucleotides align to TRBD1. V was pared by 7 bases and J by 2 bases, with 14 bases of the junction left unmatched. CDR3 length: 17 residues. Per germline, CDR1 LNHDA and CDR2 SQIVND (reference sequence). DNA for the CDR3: TGTGCCAGTACAGGGACAGCGCGTCTATTTGGCAATCAGCCCCAGCATTTT. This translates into CASTGTARLFGNQPQHF. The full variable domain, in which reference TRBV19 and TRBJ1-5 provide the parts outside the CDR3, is DGGITQSPKYLFRKEGQNVTLSCEQNLNHDAMYWYRQDPGQGLRLIYYSQIVNDFQKGDIAEGYSVSREKKESFPLTVTSAQKNPTAFYLCASTGTARLFGNQPQHFGDGTRLSIL.

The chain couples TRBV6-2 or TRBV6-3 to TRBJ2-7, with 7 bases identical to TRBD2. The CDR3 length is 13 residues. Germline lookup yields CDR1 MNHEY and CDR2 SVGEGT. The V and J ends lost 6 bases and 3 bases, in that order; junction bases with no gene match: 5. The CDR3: CASSLLADYEQYF. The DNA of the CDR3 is TGTGCCAGCAGCCTCCTAGCGGACTACGAGCAGTACTTC.

The CDR3 DNA follows: TGTGCCAGCAGCCCACTAGCGGGAGAGCCGGTGCAGTACTTC. Amino acid sequence: CASSPLAGEPVQYF. The chain recombines TRBV5-5 with TRBJ2-7; 11 bases match TRBD2. The germline CDR1 and CDR2 sequences are SGHKS and YYEKEE (reference sequence). The junction had 9 bases not matched to a gene; V was cut back by 4 bases and J by 9 bases. CDR3 length equals 14 residues.

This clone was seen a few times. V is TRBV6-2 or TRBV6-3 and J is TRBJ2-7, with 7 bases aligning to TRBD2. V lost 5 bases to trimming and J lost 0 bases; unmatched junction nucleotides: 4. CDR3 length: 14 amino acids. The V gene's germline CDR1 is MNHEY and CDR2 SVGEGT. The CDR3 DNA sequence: TGTGCCAGCAGTCGTAGCGGGTACTCCTACGAGCAGTACTTC. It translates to CASSRSGYSYEQYF.

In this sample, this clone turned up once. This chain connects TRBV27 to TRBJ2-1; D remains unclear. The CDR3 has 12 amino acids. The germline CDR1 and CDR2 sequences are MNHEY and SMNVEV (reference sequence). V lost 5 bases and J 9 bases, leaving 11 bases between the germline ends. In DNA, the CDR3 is TGTGCCAGCAGTCCCTATTCGGGTGAGCAGTTCTTC. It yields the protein CASSPYSGEQFF.

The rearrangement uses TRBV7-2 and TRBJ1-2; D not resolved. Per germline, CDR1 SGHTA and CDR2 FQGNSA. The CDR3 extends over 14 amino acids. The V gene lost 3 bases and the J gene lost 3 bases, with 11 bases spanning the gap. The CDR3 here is CASSFARGDYGYTF. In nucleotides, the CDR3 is TGTGCCAGCAGCTTTGCACGGGGTGACTATGGCTACACCTTC.

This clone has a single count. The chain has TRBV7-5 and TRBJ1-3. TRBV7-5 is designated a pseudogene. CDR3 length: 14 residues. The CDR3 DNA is TGTGTCAGATGCGGGACTCGGAGGCTTCACACCATATATTTT. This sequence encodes CVRCGTRRLHTIYF.

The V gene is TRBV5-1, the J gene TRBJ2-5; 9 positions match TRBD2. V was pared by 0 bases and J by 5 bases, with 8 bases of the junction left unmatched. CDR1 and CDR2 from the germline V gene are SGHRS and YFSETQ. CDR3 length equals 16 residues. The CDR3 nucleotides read TGCGCCAGCAGCTTGGGTGGCGGGAGGGCCGTCGAGACCCAGTACTTC. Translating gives CASSLGGGRAVETQYF.